This T cell receptor (beta chain) derives from a study of shared clonotypes between healthy human individuals. General study findings and limits: The donor pool, a small one, limited the genetic and exposure-history diversity represented.

Only CD45RO-negative cells positively selected for CCR7 counted as naive CD8 cells, so terminally differentiated effector memory CD45RA+ cells were excluded. Assay: immunoSEQ multiplex PCR; the TCRdb copy retains only in-frame clones and omits some. Among 2 million to 2.5 million clones, over 85% were seen once, and the ten largest hold about 1.1%. Concerning this clone: Its target is unknown. Other DNA variants within this sample encode the same CDR3.

The receptor comes from a man aged 18-30 years in good health. The sequenced sample consisted of naive CD8+ T cells sorted from blood.

CDR3 sequence reads: CASSQGIQGYEQYF. The CDR3 nucleotides are TGCGCCAGCAGCCAGGGGATACAGGGTTACGAGCAGTACTTC. The chain combines TRBV4-3 with TRBJ2-7; a possible D gene is TRBD1 (6 bases). CDR3 length: 14 residues. Trimming took off 3 bases at V and 4 bases at J, with 13 bases between the two ends. Germline CDR1 reads LGHNA; CDR2 reads YSLEER.